This TCR beta chain was obtained from a study of CD8+CD57+ T cells in acquired aplastic anemia. General study results and limits: Comparison of patients with controls identified 25 to 30 shared CD8+ CDR3 sequences.

A note on this clonotype: Its antigen is not identified.

CDR1 and CDR2 (germline): LNHDA, SQIVND (reference sequence). The CDR3 loop spans 12 amino acids. The V end lost 4 bases, the J end lost 1 base, and 5 bases lay between the germline ends. It was genomic DNA that served as the template for profiling TCR beta VDJ and CDR3. TCRdb processed the reads anew with MiXCR; each CDR3 protein has one entry. Found here are around 200,000 distinct CDR3 sequences, less than 70% of them singletons; the top ten hold approximately 16%. This sequence was found in a human donor in good health, serving as a control. The genes are TRBV19 and TRBJ2-7; D ambiguous. The specimen was sorted CD4+, CD8+, or CD8+CD57+ T cells (not recorded which) from PBMCs. CDR3 DNA: TGTGCCAGTAGTACCAGATCCTACGAGCAGTACTTC. Translation gives CASSTRSYEQYF.